The rows below give T cell receptor beta chains drawn from one sample of a study of radiation and T cells in renal cell carcinoma. Clones were sequenced by immunoSEQ multiplex PCR, and TCRdb holds only the in-frame ones, with some missing. The repertoire holds roughly 5,700 clones, with around two thirds as singletons. Sample: tumor tissue, taken from a patient whose treatment was nephrectomy without radiotherapy. The source of these receptors is a human donor with renal cell carcinoma. The CDR3 runs from the conserved cysteine through the conserved F or W. A D gene is named only where the DNA matches it firmly. Some rows mark clone size as missing; the rest say once, few, many or name a class of expanded clone.

D gene: -; V gene: TRBV19; J gene: TRBJ1-5; clone size: few; CDR3 protein: CASSIWHISNQPQHF; CDR3 DNA: TGTGCCAGTAGTATCTGGCACATTAGCAATCAGCCCCAGCATTTT
D gene: TRBD1; V gene: TRBV29-1; J gene: TRBJ1-1; clone size: -; CDR3 protein: CSVDRDTEAFF; CDR3 DNA: TGCAGCGTAGACAGGGACACTGAAGCTTTCTTT
D gene: -; V gene: TRBV7-2; J gene: TRBJ1-6; clone size: -; CDR3 protein: CASSLEWGSYNSPLHF; CDR3 DNA: TGTGCCAGCAGCTTAGAGTGGGGTTCCTATAATTCACCCCTCCACTTT
D gene: TRBD2; V gene: TRBV29-1; J gene: TRBJ2-1; clone size: -; CDR3 protein: CSVDGASGRLNNEQFF; CDR3 DNA: TGCAGCGTTGATGGTGCCAGCGGGAGGCTAAACAATGAGCAGTTCTTC
D gene: TRBD2; V gene: TRBV6-1; J gene: TRBJ2-5; clone size: -; CDR3 protein: CASSIAGAGETQYF; CDR3 DNA: TGTGCCAGCAGTATAGCGGGAGCGGGCGAGACCCAGTACTTC
D gene: TRBD1; V gene: TRBV2; J gene: TRBJ1-5; clone size: -; CDR3 protein: CASSVGQAVRARHF; CDR3 DNA: TGTGCCAGCAGTGTGGGACAGGCGGTCAGGGCAAGGCATTTT
D gene: -; V gene: TRBV6-4; J gene: TRBJ2-3; clone size: once; CDR3 protein: CASSDSKGGSTDTQYF; CDR3 DNA: TGTGCCAGCAGTGACTCAAAGGGCGGGAGCACAGATACGCAGTATTTT
D gene: TRBD2; V gene: TRBV5-4; J gene: TRBJ2-3; clone size: -; CDR3 protein: CASSLKWTSGTKSPNTQYF; CDR3 DNA: TGTGCCAGCAGCTTGAAATGGACTAGCGGAACCAAGTCCCCCAATACGCAGTATTTT
D gene: -; V gene: TRBV4-3; J gene: TRBJ2-1; clone size: -; CDR3 protein: CASSQDGTASYNEQFF; CDR3 DNA: TGCGCCAGCAGCCAAGATGGGACGGCCTCCTACAATGAGCAGTTCTTC
D gene: TRBD1; V gene: TRBV7-9; J gene: TRBJ1-2; clone size: -; CDR3 protein: CASSEPGQENYGYTF; CDR3 DNA: TGTGCCAGCAGCGAGCCGGGACAGGAGAACTATGGCTACACCTTC
D gene: TRBD1; V gene: TRBV11-1; J gene: TRBJ1-2; clone size: -; CDR3 protein: CASSTGTGNYGYTF; CDR3 DNA: TGTGCCAGCAGCACCGGGACAGGAAACTATGGCTACACCTTC
D gene: -; V gene: TRBV4-2; J gene: TRBJ1-5; clone size: few; CDR3 protein: CASSQEQYSNQPQHF; CDR3 DNA: TGTGCCAGCAGCCAAGAACAATATAGCAATCAGCCCCAGCATTTT
D gene: -; V gene: TRBV2; J gene: TRBJ2-2; clone size: -; CDR3 protein: CASSSGYTGELFF; CDR3 DNA: TGTGCCAGCAGTAGCGGGTACACCGGGGAGCTGTTTTTT
D gene: TRBD1; V gene: TRBV7-7; J gene: TRBJ2-6; clone size: -; CDR3 protein: CASSQGAGANVLTF; CDR3 DNA: TGTGCCAGCAGTCAGGGGGCTGGGGCCAACGTCCTGACTTTC
D gene: -; V gene: TRBV5-1; J gene: TRBJ2-7; clone size: -; CDR3 protein: CASSLASHGAYEQYF; CDR3 DNA: TGCGCCAGCAGCTTGGCCTCGCATGGGGCCTACGAGCAGTACTTC
D gene: -; V gene: TRBV5-6; J gene: TRBJ2-1; clone size: -; CDR3 protein: CASSFRGGLWNEQFF; CDR3 DNA: TGTGCCAGCAGCTTTCGAGGGGGGCTATGGAATGAGCAGTTCTTC
D gene: -; V gene: TRBV11-3; J gene: TRBJ2-1; clone size: once; CDR3 protein: CASSSTRDEQFF; CDR3 DNA: TGTGCCAGCAGCTCTACTAGGGATGAGCAGTTCTTC
D gene: TRBD2; V gene: TRBV7-9; J gene: TRBJ2-7; clone size: -; CDR3 protein: CASSSPTSGTSYEQYF; CDR3 DNA: TGTGCCAGCAGCTCCCCCACTAGCGGGACCTCCTACGAGCAGTACTTC
D gene: TRBD2; V gene: TRBV11-1; J gene: TRBJ2-7; clone size: -; CDR3 protein: CASSLERGSSYEQYF; CDR3 DNA: TGTGCCAGCAGCTTAGAGCGCGGGAGCTCCTACGAGCAGTACTTC
D gene: -; V gene: TRBV27; J gene: TRBJ2-3; clone size: -; CDR3 protein: CASSHWRGPTDTQYF; CDR3 DNA: TGTGCCAGCAGTCATTGGCGGGGCCCCACAGATACGCAGTATTTT
D gene: -; V gene: TRBV30; J gene: TRBJ2-5; clone size: few; CDR3 protein: CAWSVRTSAPGGYGETQYF; CDR3 DNA: TGTGCCTGGAGTGTCCGAACCTCCGCCCCAGGAGGGTACGGAGAGACCCAGTACTTC
D gene: -; V gene: TRBV21-1; J gene: TRBJ2-5; clone size: -; CDR3 protein: CASSSIAGGPWVDQYF; CDR3 DNA: TGTGCCAGCAGCTCCATAGCGGGAGGTCCTTGGGTGGACCAGTACTTC
D gene: TRBD1; V gene: TRBV11-2; J gene: TRBJ1-1; clone size: few; CDR3 protein: CASSLGTGFTEAFF; CDR3 DNA: TGTGCCAGCAGCTTAGGGACAGGGTTTACTGAAGCTTTCTTT
D gene: -; V gene: TRBV27; J gene: TRBJ1-5; clone size: -; CDR3 protein: CASGPLYRDSNQPQHF; CDR3 DNA: TGTGCCAGCGGCCCCCTCTACAGGGATAGCAATCAGCCCCAGCATTTT
D gene: -; V gene: TRBV7-9; J gene: TRBJ2-3; clone size: -; CDR3 protein: CASSSDEHPIRDTQYF; CDR3 DNA: TGTGCCAGCAGCAGTGACGAGCACCCGATTCGGGATACGCAGTATTTT
D gene: TRBD1; V gene: TRBV7-9; J gene: TRBJ2-7; clone size: -; CDR3 protein: CASNPGQGNYEQYF; CDR3 DNA: TGTGCCAGCAACCCGGGACAGGGAAACTACGAGCAGTACTTC
D gene: -; V gene: TRBV5-1; J gene: TRBJ1-1; clone size: -; CDR3 protein: CASSSKQGGVEAFF; CDR3 DNA: TGCGCCAGCAGCTCGAAGCAGGGAGGAGTGGAGGCTTTCTTT
D gene: -; V gene: TRBV19; J gene: TRBJ2-7; clone size: -; CDR3 protein: CASSTGDHYEQYF; CDR3 DNA: TGTGCCAGTAGTACCGGGGACCACTACGAGCAGTACTTC
D gene: -; V gene: TRBV6-5; J gene: TRBJ2-1; clone size: -; CDR3 protein: CASSYDNRGAEQFF; CDR3 DNA: TGTGCCAGCAGTTACGATAACAGAGGGGCTGAGCAGTTCTTC
D gene: TRBD2; V gene: TRBV9; J gene: TRBJ2-3; clone size: -; CDR3 protein: CASSAPSGRVADTQYF; CDR3 DNA: TGTGCCAGCAGCGCCCCTAGCGGGAGAGTCGCAGATACGCAGTATTTT
D gene: TRBD2; V gene: TRBV7-2; J gene: TRBJ2-1; clone size: -; CDR3 protein: CASSQLAASYNEQFF; CDR3 DNA: TGTGCCAGCAGCCAACTAGCGGCCTCCTACAATGAGCAGTTCTTC
D gene: TRBD2; V gene: TRBV6-5; J gene: TRBJ2-5; clone size: once; CDR3 protein: CASSTGLGRETQYF; CDR3 DNA: TGTGCCAGCAGTACCGGACTAGGCCGAGAGACCCAGTACTTC
D gene: TRBD2; V gene: TRBV29-1; J gene: TRBJ2-7; clone size: -; CDR3 protein: CSVSGTSEPYEQYF; CDR3 DNA: TGCAGCGTTTCCGGGACTAGCGAACCCTACGAGCAGTACTTC
D gene: TRBD2; V gene: TRBV7-2; J gene: TRBJ2-5; clone size: -; CDR3 protein: CASSLAGGLETQYF; CDR3 DNA: TGTGCCAGCAGCTTGGCGGGAGGGTTGGAGACCCAGTACTTC
D gene: -; V gene: TRBV7-9; J gene: TRBJ2-1; clone size: few; CDR3 protein: CASSGVGGLFDEQFF; CDR3 DNA: TGTGCCAGCAGCGGCGTAGGGGGGCTTTTCGATGAGCAGTTCTTC
D gene: -; V gene: TRBV6-6; J gene: TRBJ2-7; clone size: -; CDR3 protein: CATQTGPGTYEQYF; CDR3 DNA: TGTGCCACCCAGACAGGCCCCGGGACCTACGAGCAGTACTTC
D gene: -; V gene: TRBV25-1; J gene: TRBJ1-1; clone size: few; CDR3 protein: CASVRLGPLNTEAFF; CDR3 DNA: TGTGCCAGCGTCCGACTGGGGCCTTTGAACACTGAAGCTTTCTTT
D gene: -; V gene: TRBV18; J gene: TRBJ2-3; clone size: -; CDR3 protein: CASSPASLQDTQYF; CDR3 DNA: TGTGCCAGCTCACCCGCGAGCCTCCAAGATACGCAGTATTTT
D gene: TRBD1; V gene: TRBV7-6; J gene: TRBJ2-2; clone size: -; CDR3 protein: CASSPNAGTGGITGELFF; CDR3 DNA: TGTGCCAGCAGCCCAAACGCCGGGACAGGGGGAATCACCGGGGAGCTGTTTTTT
D gene: -; V gene: TRBV5-8; J gene: TRBJ2-7; clone size: -; CDR3 protein: CASSLAIRPNQQYF; CDR3 DNA: TGTGCCAGCAGCTTGGCGATCAGGCCCAATCAGCAGTACTTC
D gene: TRBD1; V gene: TRBV30; J gene: TRBJ2-7; clone size: -; CDR3 protein: CAWSARDRGLYEQYF; CDR3 DNA: TGTGCCTGGAGTGCAAGGGACAGGGGGCTCTACGAGCAGTACTTC
D gene: -; V gene: TRBV28; J gene: TRBJ1-5; clone size: -; CDR3 protein: CASSLGGPYPLSNQPQHF; CDR3 DNA: TGTGCCAGCAGTCTGGGGGGCCCCTACCCTCTTAGCAATCAGCCCCAGCATTTT
D gene: -; V gene: TRBV27; J gene: TRBJ2-2; clone size: -; CDR3 protein: CASSGFGGTGELFF; CDR3 DNA: TGTGCCAGCAGTGGGTTCGGCGGCACCGGGGAGCTGTTTTTT
D gene: TRBD1; V gene: TRBV10-2; J gene: TRBJ2-7; clone size: -; CDR3 protein: CASGMIGAANIVGTGNPYEQYF; CDR3 DNA: TGCGCCAGCGGGATGATCGGCGCAGCTAACATTGTGGGGACAGGGAATCCCTACGAGCAGTACTTC
D gene: TRBD2; V gene: TRBV7-9; J gene: TRBJ2-3; clone size: -; CDR3 protein: CASSLSGHSTDTQYF; CDR3 DNA: TGTGCCAGCAGCCTTAGCGGGCATAGCACAGATACGCAGTATTTT
D gene: -; V gene: TRBV27; J gene: TRBJ2-1; clone size: -; CDR3 protein: CASSFIKANEQFF; CDR3 DNA: TGTGCCAGCAGTTTTATTAAGGCGAATGAGCAGTTCTTC